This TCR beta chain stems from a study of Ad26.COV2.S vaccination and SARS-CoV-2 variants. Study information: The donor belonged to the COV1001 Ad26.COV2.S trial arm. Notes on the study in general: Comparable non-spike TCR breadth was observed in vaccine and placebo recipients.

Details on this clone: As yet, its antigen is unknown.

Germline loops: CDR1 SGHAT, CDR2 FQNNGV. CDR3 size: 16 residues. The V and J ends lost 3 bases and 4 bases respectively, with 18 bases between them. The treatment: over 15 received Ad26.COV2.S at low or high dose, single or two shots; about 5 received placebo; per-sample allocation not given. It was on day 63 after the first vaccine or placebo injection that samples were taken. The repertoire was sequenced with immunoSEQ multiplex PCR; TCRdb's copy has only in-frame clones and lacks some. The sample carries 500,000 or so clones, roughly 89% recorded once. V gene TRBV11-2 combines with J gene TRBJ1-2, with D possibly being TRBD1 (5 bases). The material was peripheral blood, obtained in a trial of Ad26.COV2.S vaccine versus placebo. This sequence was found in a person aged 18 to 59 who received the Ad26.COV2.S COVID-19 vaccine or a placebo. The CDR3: CASSLSMGRDGYGYTF. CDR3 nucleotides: TGTGCCAGCAGCTTGTCAATGGGTCGGGACGGCTATGGCTACACCTTC.